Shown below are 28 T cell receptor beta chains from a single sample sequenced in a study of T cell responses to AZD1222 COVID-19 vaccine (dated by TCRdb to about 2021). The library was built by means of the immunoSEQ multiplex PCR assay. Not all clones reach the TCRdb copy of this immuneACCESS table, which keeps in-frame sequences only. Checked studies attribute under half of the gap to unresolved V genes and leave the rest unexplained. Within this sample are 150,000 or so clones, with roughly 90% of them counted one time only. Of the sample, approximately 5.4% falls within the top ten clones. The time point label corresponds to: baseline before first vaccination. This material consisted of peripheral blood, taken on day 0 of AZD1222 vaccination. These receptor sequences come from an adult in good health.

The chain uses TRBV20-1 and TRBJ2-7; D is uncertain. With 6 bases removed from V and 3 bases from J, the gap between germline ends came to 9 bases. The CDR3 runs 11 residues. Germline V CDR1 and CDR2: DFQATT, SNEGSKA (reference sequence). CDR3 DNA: TGCAGTGCCCTGGCGCGCTACGAGCAGTACTTC. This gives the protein CSALARYEQYF.

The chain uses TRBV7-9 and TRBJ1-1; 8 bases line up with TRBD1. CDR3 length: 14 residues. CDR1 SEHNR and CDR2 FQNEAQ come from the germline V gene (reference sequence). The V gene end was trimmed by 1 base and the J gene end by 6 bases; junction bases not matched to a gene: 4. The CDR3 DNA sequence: TGTGCCAGCAGCTTAGGGCAGGGGGCCTCTGAAGCTTTCTTT. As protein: CASSLGQGASEAFF.

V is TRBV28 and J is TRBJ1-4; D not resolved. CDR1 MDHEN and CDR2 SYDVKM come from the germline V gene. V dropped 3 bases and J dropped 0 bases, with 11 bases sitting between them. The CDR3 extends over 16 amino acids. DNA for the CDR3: TGTGCCAGCAGTTTCCTGGGGTTTGCAACTAATGAAAAACTGTTTTTT. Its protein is CASSFLGFATNEKLFF.

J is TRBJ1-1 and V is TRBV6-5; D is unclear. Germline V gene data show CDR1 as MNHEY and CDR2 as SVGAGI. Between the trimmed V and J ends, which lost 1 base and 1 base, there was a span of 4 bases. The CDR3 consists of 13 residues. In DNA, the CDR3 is TGTGCCAGCAGTTACTGGTCGAACACTGAAGCTTTCTTT. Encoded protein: CASSYWSNTEAFF.

The CDR3 is CSVPRVGEQFF. CDR3 DNA: TGCAGCGTCCCCAGGGTTGGGGAGCAGTTCTTC. This sequence joins TRBV29-1 and TRBJ2-1, with D maybe TRBD1 (5 bases). CDR1 and CDR2 from the germline V gene are SQVTM and ANQGSEA. The V and J ends lost 6 bases and 10 bases respectively, with 13 bases between them. This CDR3 has 11 amino acids.

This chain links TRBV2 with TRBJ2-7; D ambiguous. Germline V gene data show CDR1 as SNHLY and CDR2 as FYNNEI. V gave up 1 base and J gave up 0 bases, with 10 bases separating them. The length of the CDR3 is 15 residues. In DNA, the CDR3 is TGTGCCAGCAGTGAAGTAGCATCAAACTCCTACGAGCAGTACTTC. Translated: CASSEVASNSYEQYF.

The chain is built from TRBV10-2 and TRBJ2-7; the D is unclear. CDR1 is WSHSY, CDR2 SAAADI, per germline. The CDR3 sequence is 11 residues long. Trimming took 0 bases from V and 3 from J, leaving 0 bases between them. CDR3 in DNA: TGCGCCAGCAGTGAGTCCTACGAGCAGTACTTC. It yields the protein CASSESYEQYF.

The CDR3 loop is CASSLGGHTEAFF. The CDR3 DNA follows: TGTGCCAGCAGTTTGGGCGGACACACTGAAGCTTTCTTT. The J gene is TRBJ1-1, the V gene TRBV28; D gene uncertain. This CDR3 contains 13 residues. Per the germline V gene, CDR1 is MDHEN and CDR2 is SYDVKM. V dropped 3 bases and J dropped 3 bases, with 8 bases sitting between them.

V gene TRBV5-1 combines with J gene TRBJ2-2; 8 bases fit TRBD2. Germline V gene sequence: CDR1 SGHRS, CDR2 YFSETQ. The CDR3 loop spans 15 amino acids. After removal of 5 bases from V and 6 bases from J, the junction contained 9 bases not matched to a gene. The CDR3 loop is CASSWVAGSPGELFF. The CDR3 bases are TGCGCCAGCAGTTGGGTAGCGGGATCCCCCGGGGAGCTGTTTTTT.

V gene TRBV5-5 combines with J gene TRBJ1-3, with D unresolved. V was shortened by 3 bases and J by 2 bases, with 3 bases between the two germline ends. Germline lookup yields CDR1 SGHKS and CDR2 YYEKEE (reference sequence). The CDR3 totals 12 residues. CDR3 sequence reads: CASSSPGNTIYF. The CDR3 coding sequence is TGTGCCAGCAGCTCACCTGGAAACACCATATATTTT.

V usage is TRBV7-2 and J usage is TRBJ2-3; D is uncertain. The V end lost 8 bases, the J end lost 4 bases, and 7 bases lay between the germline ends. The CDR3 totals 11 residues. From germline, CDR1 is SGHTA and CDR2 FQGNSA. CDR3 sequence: CTSRSSDTQYF. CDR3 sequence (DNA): TGTACCAGCCGATCCTCAGATACGCAGTATTTT.

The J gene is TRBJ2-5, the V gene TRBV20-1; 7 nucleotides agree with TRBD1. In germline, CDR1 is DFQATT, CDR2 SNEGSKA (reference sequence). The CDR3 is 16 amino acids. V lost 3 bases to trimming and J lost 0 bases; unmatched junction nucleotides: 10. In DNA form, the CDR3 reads TGCAGTGCTAGTAGCGTCCGGGACAGAGACCAAGAGACCCAGTACTTC. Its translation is CSASSVRDRDQETQYF.

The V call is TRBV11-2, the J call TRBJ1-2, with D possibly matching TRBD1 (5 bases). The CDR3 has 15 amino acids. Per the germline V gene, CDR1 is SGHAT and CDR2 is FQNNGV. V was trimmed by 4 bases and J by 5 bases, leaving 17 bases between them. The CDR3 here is CASSSNRAGLYGYTF. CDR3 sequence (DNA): TGTGCCAGCAGCTCCAATAGGGCAGGGTTATATGGCTACACCTTC. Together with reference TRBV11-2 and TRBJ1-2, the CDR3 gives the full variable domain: EAGVAQSPRYKIIEKRQSVAFWCNPISGHATLYWYQQILGQGPKLLIQFQNNGVVDDSQLPKDRFSAERLKGVDSTLKIQPAKLEDSAVYLCASSSNRAGLYGYTFGSGTRLTVV.

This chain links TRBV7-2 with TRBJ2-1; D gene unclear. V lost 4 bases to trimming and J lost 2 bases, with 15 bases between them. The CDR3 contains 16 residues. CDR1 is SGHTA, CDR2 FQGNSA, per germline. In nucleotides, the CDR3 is TGTGCCAGCAGCTACATGCCCTTTCTTGCCTACAATGAGCAGTTCTTC. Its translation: CASSYMPFLAYNEQFF. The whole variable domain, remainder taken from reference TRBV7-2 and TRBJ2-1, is GAGVSQSPSNKVTEKGKDVELRCDPISGHTALYWYRQSLGQGLEFLIYFQGNSAPDKSGLPSDRFSAERTGGSVSTLTIQRTQQEDSAVYLCASSYMPFLAYNEQFFGPGTRLTVL.

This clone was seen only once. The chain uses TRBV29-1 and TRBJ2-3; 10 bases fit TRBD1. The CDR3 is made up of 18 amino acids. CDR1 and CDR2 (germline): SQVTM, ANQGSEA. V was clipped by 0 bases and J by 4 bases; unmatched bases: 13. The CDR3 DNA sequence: TGCAGCGTTGAAGATCAGGGTATCTGGGGACAGGGGTCAGATACGCAGTATTTT. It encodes CSVEDQGIWGQGSDTQYF.

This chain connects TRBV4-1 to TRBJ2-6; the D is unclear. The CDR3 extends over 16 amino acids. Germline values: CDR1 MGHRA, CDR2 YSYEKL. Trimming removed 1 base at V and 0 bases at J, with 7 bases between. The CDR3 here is CASSQVHNSGANVLTF. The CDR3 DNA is TGCGCCAGCAGCCAAGTTCACAACTCTGGGGCCAACGTCCTGACTTTC.

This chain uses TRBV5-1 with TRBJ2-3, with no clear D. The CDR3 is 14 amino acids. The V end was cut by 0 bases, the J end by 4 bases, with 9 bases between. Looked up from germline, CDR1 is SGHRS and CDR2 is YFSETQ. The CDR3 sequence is CASSLVPGSDTQYF. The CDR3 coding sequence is TGCGCCAGCAGCTTGGTTCCGGGTTCAGATACGCAGTATTTT.

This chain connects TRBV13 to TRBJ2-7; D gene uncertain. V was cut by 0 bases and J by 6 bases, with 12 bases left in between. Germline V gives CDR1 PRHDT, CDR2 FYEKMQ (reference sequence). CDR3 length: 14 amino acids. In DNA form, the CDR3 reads TGTGCCAGCAGCTTAGGCCTAAAAACGGTCGAGCAGTACTTC. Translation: CASSLGLKTVEQYF.

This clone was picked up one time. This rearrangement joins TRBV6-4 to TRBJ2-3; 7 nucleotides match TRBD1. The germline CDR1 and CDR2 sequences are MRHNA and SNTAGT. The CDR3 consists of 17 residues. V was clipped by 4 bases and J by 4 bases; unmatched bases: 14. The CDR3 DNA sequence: TGTGCCAGCAGTGGTGACAGGGAAATTCTTTGGGCAGATACGCAGTATTTT. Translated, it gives CASSGDREILWADTQYF.

The CDR3 region is CASSLQGTWEDTQYF. In nucleotides, the CDR3 is TGTGCCAGCAGCTTACAGGGGACTTGGGAGGATACGCAGTATTTT. The chain combines TRBV27 with TRBJ2-3; possibly TRBD1 for D (7 bases). The V and J ends lost 6 bases and 6 bases respectively, with 19 bases between them. The CDR3 is 15 amino acids. Germline assignment: CDR1 MNHEY and CDR2 SMNVEV (reference sequence).

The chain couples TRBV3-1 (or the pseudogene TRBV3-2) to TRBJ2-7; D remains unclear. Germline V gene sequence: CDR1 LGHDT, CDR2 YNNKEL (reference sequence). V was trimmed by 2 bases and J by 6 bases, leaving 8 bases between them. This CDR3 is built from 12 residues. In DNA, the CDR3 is TGTGCCAGCAGCCAAAAGACGGGCGAGCAGTACTTC. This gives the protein CASSQKTGEQYF.

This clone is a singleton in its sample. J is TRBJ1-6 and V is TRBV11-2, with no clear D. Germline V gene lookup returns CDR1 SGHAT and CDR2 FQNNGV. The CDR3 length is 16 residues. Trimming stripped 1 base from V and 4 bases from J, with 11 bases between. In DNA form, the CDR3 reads TGTGCCAGCAGCTTAGGGAACACCCTATATAATTCACCCCTCCACTTT. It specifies CASSLGNTLYNSPLHF.

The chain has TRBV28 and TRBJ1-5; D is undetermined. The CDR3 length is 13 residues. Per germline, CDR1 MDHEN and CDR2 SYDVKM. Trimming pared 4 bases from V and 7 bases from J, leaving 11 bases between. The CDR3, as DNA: TGTGCCAGCAGTTCGGGGTGGCCACAGCCCCAGCATTTT. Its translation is CASSSGWPQPQHF.

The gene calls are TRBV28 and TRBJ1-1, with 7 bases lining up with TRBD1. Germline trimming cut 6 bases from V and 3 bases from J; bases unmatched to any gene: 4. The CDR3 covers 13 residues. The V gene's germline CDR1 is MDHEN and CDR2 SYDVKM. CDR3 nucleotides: TGTGCCAGCAGCACACAGGGGTACACTGAAGCTTTCTTT. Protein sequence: CASSTQGYTEAFF.

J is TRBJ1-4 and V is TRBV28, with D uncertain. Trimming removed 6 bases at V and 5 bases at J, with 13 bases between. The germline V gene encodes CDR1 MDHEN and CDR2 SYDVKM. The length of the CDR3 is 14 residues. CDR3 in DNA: TGTGCCAGCAGCGACCGGGCCCTAAATGAAAAACTGTTTTTT. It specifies CASSDRALNEKLFF.

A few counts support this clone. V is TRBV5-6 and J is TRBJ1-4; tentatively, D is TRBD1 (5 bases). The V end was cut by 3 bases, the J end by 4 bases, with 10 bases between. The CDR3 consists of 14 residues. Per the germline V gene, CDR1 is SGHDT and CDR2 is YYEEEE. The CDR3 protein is CASSWGTGNEKLFF. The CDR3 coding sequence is TGTGCCAGCAGCTGGGGGACGGGTAATGAAAAACTGTTTTTT.

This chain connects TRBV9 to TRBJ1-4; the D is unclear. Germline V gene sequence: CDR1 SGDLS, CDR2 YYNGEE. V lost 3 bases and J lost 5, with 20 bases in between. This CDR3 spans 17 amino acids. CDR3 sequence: CASSAKPWTVQNEKLFF. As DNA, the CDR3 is TGTGCCAGCAGCGCCAAACCATGGACGGTACAAAATGAAAAACTGTTTTTT.

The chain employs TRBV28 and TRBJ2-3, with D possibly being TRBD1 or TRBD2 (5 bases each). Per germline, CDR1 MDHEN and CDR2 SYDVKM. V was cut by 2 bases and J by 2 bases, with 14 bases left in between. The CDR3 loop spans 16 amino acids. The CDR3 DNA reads TGTGCCAGCAGTTTACTATTTGGGACCCCCACAGATACGCAGTATTTT. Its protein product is CASSLLFGTPTDTQYF.